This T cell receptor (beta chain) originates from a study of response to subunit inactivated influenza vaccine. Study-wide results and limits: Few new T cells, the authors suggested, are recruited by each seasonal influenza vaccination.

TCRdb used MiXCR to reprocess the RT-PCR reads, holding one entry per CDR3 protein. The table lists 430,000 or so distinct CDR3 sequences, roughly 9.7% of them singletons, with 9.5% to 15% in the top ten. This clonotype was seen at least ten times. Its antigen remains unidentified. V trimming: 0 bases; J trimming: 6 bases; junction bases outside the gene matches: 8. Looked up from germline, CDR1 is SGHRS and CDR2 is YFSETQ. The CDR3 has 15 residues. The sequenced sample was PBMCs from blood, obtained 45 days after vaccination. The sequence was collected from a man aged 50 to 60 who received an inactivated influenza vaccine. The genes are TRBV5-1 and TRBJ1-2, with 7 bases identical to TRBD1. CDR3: CASSLGVVTGNGYTF. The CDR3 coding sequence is TGCGCCAGCAGCTTGGGGGTCGTGACAGGGAATGGCTACACCTTC.